The source of this T cell receptor (beta chain) is a study of OX40 agonist ivuxolimab in advanced cancers. The overall study: Dose-escalation patients had hepatocellular carcinoma, melanoma, renal cell or head and neck cancer.

Repertoires were generated with immunoSEQ multiplex PCR, while TCRdb's copy carries only in-frame clones and drops some. This repertoire shows fewer than 80,000 clones, around four fifths found once; its top ten account for 5.5% to 7%. The CDR3 has 16 amino acids. V shed 11 bases and J shed 8 bases, with 30 bases lying between them. Germline V CDR1 and CDR2: MNHNY, SVGAGI (reference sequence). The sequence was obtained from an adult with an advanced solid tumor such as melanoma, head and neck, liver or kidney cancer. The sample here was CD4+ or CD8+ T cells sorted from blood, taken in a trial of the OX40 agonist ivuxolimab. The gene calls are TRBV6-6 and TRBJ1-1; a weak D match, TRBD1 (5 bases). The CDR3 spells CACSPYGGDGSQEAFF. The CDR3 bases are TGTGCCTGCTCTCCCTACGGAGGGGATGGGAGTCAGGAAGCTTTCTTT.